This TCR beta chain was identified in a study of neoadjuvant anti-PD-1 for oral cavity cancer. Sample time point: after neoadjuvant nivolumab, at surgical resection. Sequencing used immunoSEQ multiplex PCR; TCRdb keeps in-frame clones, though not all of them. The repertoire has about 32,000 clones, roughly 85% of them found once; the top ten carry 3.4%. The CDR3 is 14 amino acids. Germline CDR1 ENHRY, CDR2 SYGVKD. Deletions cut 0 bases from V and 1 base from J, with 6 bases between. Specimen: PBMCs, collected after nivolumab (anti-PD-1) treatment. The receptor comes from a person between 40 and 79 years old with oral cavity squamous cell carcinoma. The chain uses TRBV10-3 and TRBJ2-5; D is tentatively TRBD1 or TRBD2 (5 bases each). This CDR3 is CAISESGTQETQYF. CDR3 DNA: TGTGCCATCAGTGAGTCGGGGACCCAAGAGACCCAGTACTTC.